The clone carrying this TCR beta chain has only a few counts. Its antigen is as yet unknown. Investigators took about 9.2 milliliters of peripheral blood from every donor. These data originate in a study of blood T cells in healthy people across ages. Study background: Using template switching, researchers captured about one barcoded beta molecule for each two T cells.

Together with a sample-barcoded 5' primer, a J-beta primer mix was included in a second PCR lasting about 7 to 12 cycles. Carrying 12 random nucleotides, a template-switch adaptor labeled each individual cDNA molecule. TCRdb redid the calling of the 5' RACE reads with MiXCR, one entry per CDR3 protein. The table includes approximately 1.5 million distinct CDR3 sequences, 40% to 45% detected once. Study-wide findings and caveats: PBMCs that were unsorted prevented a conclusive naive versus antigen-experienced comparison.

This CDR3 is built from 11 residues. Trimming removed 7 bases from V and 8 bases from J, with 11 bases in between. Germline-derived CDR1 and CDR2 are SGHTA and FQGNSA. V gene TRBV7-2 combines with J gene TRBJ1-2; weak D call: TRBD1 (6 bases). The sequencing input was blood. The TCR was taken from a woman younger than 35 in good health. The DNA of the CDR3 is TGTGCCAGCAATCGGGGGGCGGGCTACACCTTC. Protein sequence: CASNRGAGYTF.